This T cell receptor (beta chain) comes out of a study of T-cell memory formation after mild COVID-19. At least ten counts were recorded for this clonotype. CDR1 DFQATT and CDR2 SNEGSKA come from the germline V gene (reference sequence). Trimming removed 3 bases from V and 8 bases from J, with 7 bases in between. The length of the CDR3 is 11 residues. MiXCR was run by TCRdb on the 5' RACE reads, yielding one entry per CDR3 protein. The sample carries 250,000 to 350,000 distinct CDR3 sequences, just under 20% recorded once. This clonotype was obtained from a man between 18 and 29 years old who had mild COVID-19 (a few samples of this study predate the infection). Cell type and time point are not known. Sequencing used PBMCs or a T cell subset sorted from them (not recorded which). This chain uses TRBV20-1 with TRBJ1-4, with no clear D. The CDR3 loop reads CSASLPEKLFF. CDR3 bases: TGCAGTGCTAGTCTCCCCGAAAAACTGTTTTTT.